This TCR beta chain was obtained from a study of blood T cell repertoires in COVID-19. Authors' processing steps: Nucleated cell counts were estimated from reference gene primer amplification. The table came from immunoSEQ multiplex PCR; TCRdb's copy has only in-frame clones and leaves some out. That table supplies the V and J calls and clone size; D and trimming were determined from the DNA. The sample yields 130,000 to 150,000 clones, over 80% seen once. Germline V gene sequence: CDR1 KGHSH, CDR2 LQKENI. CDR3 length equals 15 residues. Trimming at V came to 1 base and at J to 7 bases, leaving 4 bases not matched to a gene.

The sample comprised peripheral blood. The chain combines TRBV18 with TRBJ1-5; 10 bases are a match to TRBD1. This clonotype was sampled from a woman aged 35 to 49 with active or convalescent COVID-19. The CDR3 nucleotides are TGTGCCAGCTCACCACTAGGACAGGGGGGCCAGCCCCAGCATTTT. Amino acids: CASSPLGQGGQPQHF. The variable domain in full, with the rest retrieved from reference TRBV18 and TRBJ1-5, is NAGVMQNPRHLVRRRGQEARLRCSPMKGHSHVYWYRQLPEEGLKFMVYLQKENIIDESGMPKERFSAEFPKEGPSILRIQQVVRGDSAAYFCASSPLGQGGQPQHFGDGTRLSIL.